This TCR beta chain was recorded in a study of blood T cell repertoires in COVID-19. Participants' reported clinical history set cohort assignment. The CDR3 covers 15 residues. Trimming took off 4 bases at V and 0 bases at J, with 12 bases between the two ends. CDR1 is LNHDA, CDR2 SQIVND, per germline (reference sequence). Original processing methods: Amplification with reference gene primers provided the estimates of nucleated cell counts. The assay was immunoSEQ multiplex PCR, and TCRdb's table has in-frame clones only and misses some. That table supplies the V and J calls and clone size; D and trimming were determined from the DNA. The table records some 270,000 clones, 91% of them present only once.

The receptor was isolated from a man in his forties who had been exposed to COVID-19. Sequenced material: PBMCs or T cells enriched from blood (not recorded which). The chain links TRBV19 to TRBJ1-1; D is ambiguous. The CDR3 DNA reads TGTGCCAGTAGTAAGGGCAGACTATTGAACACTGAAGCTTTCTTT. Protein product: CASSKGRLLNTEAFF.